This T cell receptor (beta chain) came from a study of blood T cell repertoires in COVID-19. Whole-study context: The study drew acute and convalescent COVID-19 samples from the United States, Italy and Spain. PBMCs, B-cell-depleted T cells, or T cells were the source of the cDNA or gDNA that made up the material.

The CDR3 runs 15 residues. Looked up from germline, CDR1 is SGHRS and CDR2 is YFSETQ. The V end lost 3 bases, the J end lost 0 bases, and 10 bases lay between the germline ends. In the authors' methods: Reference gene primers were amplified, and this amplification served to estimate nucleated cell counts. Method: immunoSEQ multiplex PCR; TCRdb's copy keeps in-frame clones and lacks some. From that table come the V and J calls and clone size; the DNA was used to work out D and trimming. The data contain about 50,000 clones, about 80% of them singletons. This clonotype originated in a man aged 50-59 years with active or convalescent COVID-19. The chain recombines TRBV5-1 with TRBJ2-1; D is unclear. Sequencing used peripheral blood. CDR3 loop: CASSSGWSSYNEQFF. CDR3 nucleotide sequence: TGCGCCAGCAGCTCCGGGTGGAGCTCCTACAATGAGCAGTTCTTC.